This TCR beta chain was captured by sequencing in a study of blood T cell repertoires in COVID-19. About the study: Collection of acute and convalescent COVID-19 samples took place in the United States, Italy and Spain. Sample material is recorded as cDNA or gDNA derived from T cells, B-cell-depleted T cells, or PBMCs.

In the original workflow: Reference gene primer amplification gave estimated nucleated cell counts. Measured with immunoSEQ multiplex PCR; TCRdb has only the in-frame clones, and not every one. That table supplies the V and J calls and clone size; D and trimming were determined from the DNA. The table shows about 130,000 clones, with under 90% occurring only once. Input material: peripheral blood. The TCR was taken from a woman aged 60-70 years with active or convalescent COVID-19.

CDR3: CASSSTGLEQETQYF. The CDR3 nucleotides read TGCGCCAGCAGCTCTACAGGACTAGAACAAGAGACCCAGTACTTC. V is TRBV5-1 and J is TRBJ2-5, with 7 bases matching TRBD2. The CDR3 has 15 residues. Germline CDR1 and CDR2: SGHRS and YFSETQ. V trimming: 3 bases; J trimming: 2 bases; junction bases outside the gene matches: 7. Full variable domain (outside the CDR3, taken from reference TRBV5-1 and TRBJ2-5): KAGVTQTPRYLIKTRGQQVTLSCSPISGHRSVSWYQQTPGQGLQFLFEYFSETQRNKGNFPGRFSGRQFSNSRSEMNVSTLELGDSALYLCASSSTGLEQETQYFGPGTRLLVL.